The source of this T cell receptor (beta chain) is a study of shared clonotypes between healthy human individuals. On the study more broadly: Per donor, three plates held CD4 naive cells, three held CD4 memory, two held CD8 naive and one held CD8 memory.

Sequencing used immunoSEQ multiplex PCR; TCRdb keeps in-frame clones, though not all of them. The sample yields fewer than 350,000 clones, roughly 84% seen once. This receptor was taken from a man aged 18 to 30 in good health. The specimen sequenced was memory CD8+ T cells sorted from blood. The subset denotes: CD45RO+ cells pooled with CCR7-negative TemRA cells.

The CDR3, as DNA: TGTGCCATCAGTCCCGGGGGGGATGAGCAGTACTTC. It yields the protein CAISPGGDEQYF. The rearrangement uses TRBV10-3 and TRBJ2-7, with 8 positions matching TRBD2. The ends lost 5 bases at V and 7 bases at J; junction bases unmatched: 4. Germline loops: CDR1 ENHRY, CDR2 SYGVKD. This CDR3 comprises 12 residues.